This T cell receptor beta chain was sequenced for a study of blood T cells in healthy people across ages. Study findings and constraints: It was the long-lived donors that had more naive CD4+ cells and higher diversity than aged donors.

For every donor, a draw yielded around 10 milliliters of peripheral blood. Germline lookup yields CDR1 DFQATT and CDR2 SNEGSKA (reference sequence). CDR3 length equals 15 residues. The V end was cut by 2 bases, the J end by 3 bases, with 14 bases between. Then a second PCR, running roughly 7 to 11 cycles, was carried out with a sample-barcoded 5' primer and a J-beta primer mix. TCRdb re-called the 5' RACE reads through MiXCR, storing one row per CDR3 protein. The top ten clones hold under 65% of a sample with 380,000 or so distinct CDR3 sequences, approximately 47% of them seen once. On this clonotype itself: As yet, its antigen is unknown.

V and J are TRBV20-1 and TRBJ1-5, with a possible D match to TRBD1 (6 bases). The sample comprised blood. The sequence was obtained from a man between 60 and 75 years old in good health. The CDR3 DNA sequence: TGCAGTGCTAGACCACAGGGAGGATTCAATCAGCCCCAGCATTTT. Translating gives CSARPQGGFNQPQHF.